The TCR beta chain under discussion was sequenced for a study of read filtering for tumor transcriptome and immune sequencing. Across the whole study: DNase treatment preceded whole-transcriptome library preparation.

The library was built from about 0.4 ug RNA with molecular barcoded adaptors for alpha/delta and beta/gamma chains. TCRdb used MiXCR to reprocess the reads, holding one entry per CDR3 protein. There are about 130,000 distinct CDR3 sequences in the sample; 10% to 15% occur only once, and around 10% lies in the top ten. The CDR3 extends over 16 amino acids. V was clipped by 6 bases and J by 4 bases; unmatched bases: 11. From germline, CDR1 is MNHNY and CDR2 SVGAGI (reference sequence). This clonotype was counted at least ten times. The source of this sequence is a donor aged 40 or older with multiple myeloma. The chain recombines TRBV6-6 with TRBJ1-2; 10 nucleotides align to TRBD1. Input material: a population of CD138-negative cells sorted from bone marrow. As DNA, the CDR3 is TGTGCCAGCAGCTACCGGGGGACAGGGGTCGGCTATGGCTACACCTTC. Translation gives CASSYRGTGVGYGYTF.